The clone carrying this T cell receptor (beta chain) was counted once. This CDR3 contains 14 residues. Unmatched junction bases numbered 1, after V lost 2 bases and J lost 5 bases. Germline V CDR1 and CDR2: MNHNS, SASEGT. These data belong to a study of shared clonotypes between healthy human individuals. Generated by immunoSEQ multiplex PCR, the TCRdb table keeps only in-frame clones and is missing some. The table shows over 400,000 clones, with around 80% occurring only once. The sample consisted of PBMCs. This sequence was found in a woman aged 40 to 49 in good health. Some clones in this sample may be carry-over from other donors' samples. This rearrangement joins TRBV6-1 to TRBJ2-3; TRBD2 matches at 10 bases. CDR3: CASSETSGKDTQYF. DNA for the CDR3: TGTGCCAGCAGTGAAACTAGCGGGAAAGATACGCAGTATTTT.